This TCR beta chain was identified during a study of blood T cells in healthy people across ages. The study, taken as a whole, reports: Higher naive T cell percentage went strongly together with higher TCR beta diversity.

Per individual sample, total RNA of at least 6 micrograms was extracted. This clonotype occurred a few times. The antigen remains undetermined. Germline lookup yields CDR1 SQVTM and CDR2 ANQGSEA. The CDR3 is 14 residues long. It was with a sample-barcoded 5' primer and a J-beta primer mix that a second PCR of roughly 6 to 12 cycles was run. TCRdb re-derived calls from the 5' RACE reads in MiXCR, one entry per CDR3 protein. Among some 1.5 million distinct CDR3 sequences, roughly 28% were seen once, and the ten largest hold less than 9.5%. Sequencing input: blood. The clonotype comes from a woman in her 30s in good health. The chain has TRBV29-1 and TRBJ2-1, with 12 bases aligning to TRBD1. Judging by the DNA end, TRBJ2-7 fits better; the J call may be wrong. The CDR3 DNA reads TGCAGCCTGGGGACAGGGGGCCTATACAATGAGCAGTACTTC. Its translation: CSLGTGGLYNEQYF.